The 14 T cell receptor beta chains in this list originate from one sample, sequenced in a study of CD8 T cells in Susac syndrome. The RNA input was about 0.5 to 1 ug, and it was reverse transcribed with random hexamers. TCRdb passed the immunoSEQ multiplex PCR reads through MiXCR, listing each CDR3 protein once. The sample has about 130,000 distinct CDR3 sequences, over 85% seen once. Sequencing was done on a sample of CD8+ T cells from PBMCs. The source is a human donor with multiple sclerosis.

V usage is TRBV6-1 and J usage is TRBJ1-1; D remains unclear. The CDR3 is 12 amino acids. Germline assignment: CDR1 MNHNS and CDR2 SASEGT. V dropped 7 bases and J dropped 7 bases, with 13 bases sitting between them. The CDR3 spells CASTPGEGEAFF. The DNA for the CDR3 is TGTGCCAGCACTCCTGGGGAAGGTGAAGCTTTCTTT.

This chain uses TRBV28 with TRBJ2-7, with TRBD2 matching over 10 bases. J lost 6 bases, V lost 3 bases, and 14 bases had no gene match. Germline V CDR1 and CDR2: MDHEN, SYDVKM. The CDR3 has 17 residues. This CDR3 reads CASSFAALAGLRAEQYF. CDR3 sequence (DNA): TGTGCCAGCAGTTTCGCTGCACTAGCGGGGCTGCGGGCCGAGCAGTACTTC.

This chain connects TRBV20-1 to TRBJ1-5; D call uncertain. The CDR3 contains 14 residues. V gave up 5 bases and J gave up 0 bases, with 11 bases separating them. The V gene's germline CDR1 is DFQATT and CDR2 SNEGSKA (reference sequence). The CDR3 loop reads CSAAGLYSNQPQHF. The CDR3 DNA reads TGCAGTGCTGCGGGCCTTTATAGCAATCAGCCCCAGCATTTT.

This clonotype has just one count. For the CDR3, the DNA is TGTGCCAGCAGTTTAACAGGAGTTGATGGCTACACCTTC. Translated, it gives CASSLTGVDGYTF. This rearrangement joins TRBV12-3 or TRBV12-4 to TRBJ1-2; tentatively, D is TRBD1 (5 bases). This CDR3 has 13 amino acids. The V end was cut by 2 bases, the J end by 6 bases, with 10 bases between.

This clonotype was seen a handful of times. The chain carries TRBV5-6 and TRBJ2-7; a possible D gene is TRBD1 (6 bases). This CDR3 is built from 17 residues. Trimming stripped 3 bases from V and 1 base from J, with 20 bases between. Looked up from germline, CDR1 is SGHDT and CDR2 is YYEEEE. As DNA, the CDR3 is TGTGCCAGCAGCTACTTCGTGGGGACCGGACAGTCCTACGAGCAGTACTTC. Residues: CASSYFVGTGQSYEQYF. Based on the CDR3 plus reference TRBV5-6 and TRBJ2-7, the full variable domain is DAGVTQSPTHLIKTRGQQVTLRCSPKSGHDTVSWYQQALGQGPQFIFQYYEEEERQRGNFPDRFSGHQFPNYSSELNVNALLLGDSALYLCASSYFVGTGQSYEQYFGPGTRLTVT.

CDR3 protein: CASSQSGRTGELFF. The CDR3 DNA follows: TGCGCCAGCAGTCAATCGGGGAGAACCGGGGAGCTGTTTTTT. The chain uses TRBV23-1 and TRBJ2-2; possible D gene TRBD2, 5 bases. TRBV23-1 is annotated as an ORF whose role is uncertain. The CDR3 length is 14 residues. Trimming pared 0 bases from V and 5 bases from J, leaving 7 bases between.

The V and J genes are TRBV7-3 and TRBJ1-5, with D possibly being TRBD1 (5 bases). The CDR3 loop spans 15 amino acids. The V end lost 7 bases, the J end lost 6 bases, and 19 bases lay between the germline ends. In germline, CDR1 is SGHTA, CDR2 FQGTGA. CDR3 residues: CASTRGEGMSQPQHF. CDR3 nucleotide sequence: TGTGCCAGCACCCGGGGGGAGGGGATGTCTCAGCCCCAGCATTTT.

The sample holds a few counts of this clonotype. The J gene is TRBJ2-7, the V gene TRBV7-6, with D possibly called TRBD1 or TRBD2 (6 bases each). This CDR3 has 14 residues. V was clipped by 5 bases and J by 6 bases, with 17 bases between them. Germline-derived CDR1 and CDR2 are SGHVS and FNYEAQ. The DNA for the CDR3 is TGTGCCAGCAGCATGACAGGAGGGCCGGCCGAGCAGTACTTC. This sequence encodes CASSMTGGPAEQYF.

V usage is TRBV2 and J usage is TRBJ2-7, with no clear D. V lost 7 bases, J lost 0 bases, and 10 bases lay in between. Per germline, CDR1 SNHLY and CDR2 FYNNEI. This CDR3 region has 13 residues. CDR3 bases: TGTGCCAGCATCTTATATCTCTCCTACGAGCAGTACGTC. It is translated as CASILYLSYEQYV.

The chain recombines TRBV5-1 with TRBJ2-2; the D is unclear. The CDR3 covers 11 residues. CDR1 and CDR2 from the germline V gene are SGHRS and YFSETQ. The V end was cut by 2 bases, the J end by 11 bases, with 7 bases between. The DNA of the CDR3 is TGCGCCAGCAGCTTAGGCCCCGAGCTGTTTTTT. Translation: CASSLGPELFF.

CDR3 in DNA: TGTGCGGAGGGGACCTACTATGGCTACACCTTC. Its protein product is CAEGTYYGYTF. The chain couples TRBV7-9 to TRBJ1-2; weak D call: TRBD1 (5 bases). The CDR3 totals 11 residues. Germline CDR1 is SEHNR and CDR2 is FQNEAQ (reference sequence).

The chain links TRBV10-2 to TRBJ1-1; D gene uncertain. The V and J ends lost 5 bases and 1 base respectively, with 8 bases between them. Germline CDR1 WSHSY, CDR2 SAAADI. This CDR3 is built from 13 residues. This CDR3 reads CASSHGPNTEAFF. In nucleotides, the CDR3 is TGCGCCAGCAGTCACGGGCCGAACACTGAAGCTTTCTTT.

The chain has TRBV9 and TRBJ2-7, with a tentative D call TRBD2 (6 bases). The CDR3 totals 15 residues. In germline, CDR1 is SGDLS, CDR2 YYNGEE. V was cut by 0 bases and J by 3 bases, with 13 bases left in between. This chain's CDR3 is CASSVGSGGNYEQYF. CDR3 DNA sequence: TGTGCCAGCAGCGTAGGTAGCGGCGGAAACTACGAGCAGTACTTC.

The chain uses TRBV7-9 and TRBJ1-4; D not certain. The CDR3 totals 15 residues. V dropped 1 base and J dropped 5 bases, with 11 bases sitting between them. Germline lookup yields CDR1 SEHNR and CDR2 FQNEAQ (reference sequence). The CDR3 nucleotides are TGTGCCAGCAGCTTAGTCCCGATTCTAAATGAAAAACTGTTTTTT. Its protein product is CASSLVPILNEKLFF.